The following is a T cell receptor (beta chain) sequence with its context. Its antigen is still unknown. The sample originates from a study of shared clonotypes between healthy human individuals. General observations from the study: An effect of sequencing depth on clonotype sharing among donors was expected. Among the subsets, naive ones generally showed larger estimated richness than memory ones. Some clonotypes were shared by all four sorted-subset donors, while others were not shared. The non-shared ones had lower generation probabilities than the shared ones.

The CDR3 loop spans 11 amino acids. V was shortened by 6 bases and J by 11 bases, with 13 bases between the two germline ends. Per germline, CDR1 MNHEY and CDR2 SMNVEV (reference sequence). Assay used: immunoSEQ multiplex PCR; TCRdb lists only in-frame clones, some missing. The table has around 1.5 million clones, roughly 98% seen once. The sample was naive CD4+ T cells sorted from blood. The sample's subset: CD45RA+ positively selected. This TCR was sampled from a man aged 25 to 40 in good health. The rearrangement joins TRBV27 to TRBJ1-1; D ambiguous. The CDR3 loop is CASRSRGWAFF. CDR3 sequence (DNA): TGTGCCAGCAGATCCCGTGGTTGGGCTTTCTTT.